The T cell receptor beta chain described here comes from a study of sequential checkpoint blockade in melanoma. Study background: Patients were randomized 1:1 to nivolumab-then-ipilimumab or ipilimumab-then-nivolumab first-line. Some 90 pretreatment tumor DNA samples were TCRβ immunosequenced. General study results and limits: Response in arm A was associated with pretreatment TIL clonality.

Clones were read by immunoSEQ multiplex PCR, and TCRdb kept only the in-frame ones, dropping some. In the table there are around 37,000 clones, over 30% of which are singletons. As regards this clone: Antigen specificity is unknown.

Treatment defined: randomized to nivolumab then ipilimumab (arm A) or the reverse (arm B). Trimming removed 5 bases from V and 1 base from J; junction bases left unmatched: 8. Per the germline V gene, CDR1 is SGHNT and CDR2 is YENEEA. The CDR3 length is 16 residues. This clonotype was obtained from a human donor with melanoma. V is TRBV11-3 and J is TRBJ2-1; TRBD1 matches at 7 bases. Source: tumor tissue (inferred from file names), taken from a patient given nivolumab and ipilimumab in sequence. DNA of the CDR3: TGTGCCAGCAGCCTCCGACAGGGTAAATCCTACAATGAGCAGTTCTTC. Translation: CASSLRQGKSYNEQFF.